One and the same sample provided the 18 T cell receptor beta chains below, sequenced in a study of T cell changes during pregnancy in multiple sclerosis. Clones were sequenced by immunoSEQ multiplex PCR, and TCRdb holds only the in-frame ones, with some missing. The sample has 40,000 to 55,000 clones; 85% to 95% are singletons. The sample consisted of CD4+ T cells from peripheral blood mononuclear cells, taken in the third trimester of pregnancy. Receptor source: a female donor with multiple sclerosis, enrolled in a pregnancy study.

V usage is TRBV5-1 and J usage is TRBJ1-4; D remains ambiguous. The CDR3 consists of 15 residues. V lost 0 bases and J lost 0, with 6 bases in between. Germline V gene data show CDR1 as SGHRS and CDR2 as YFSETQ. Here the CDR3 DNA reads TGCGCCAGCAGCTTGGCCCCTGCAACTAATGAAAAACTGTTTTTT. It encodes CASSLAPATNEKLFF.

The chain carries TRBV30 and TRBJ2-1; 7 bases are shared with TRBD2. Germline V gene lookup returns CDR1 GTSNPN and CDR2 SVGIG (reference sequence). J was trimmed by 0 bases and V by 4 bases; bases with no gene match: 3. The CDR3 consists of 14 residues. In DNA, the CDR3 is TGTGCCTGGATCCTAGCGGACTCCTACAATGAGCAGTTCTTC. Protein: CAWILADSYNEQFF.

The chain has TRBV7-9 and TRBJ2-7; maybe TRBD1 (6 bases). Trimming removed 4 bases at V and 5 bases at J, with 9 bases between. Germline V gene data show CDR1 as SEHNR and CDR2 as FQNEAQ (reference sequence). The CDR3 has 12 residues. CDR3 in amino acids: CASSYPGDEQYF. CDR3 nucleotides: TGTGCCAGCAGCTACCCAGGGGACGAGCAGTACTTC.

The chain joins TRBV7-3 to TRBJ1-2; D is unclear. Trimming left V 2 bases short and J 4 bases short, with 14 bases between. The CDR3 has 15 residues. Germline V gene sequence: CDR1 SGHTA, CDR2 FQGTGA. Here the CDR3 reads CASSLDGYSPYGYTF. The CDR3 nucleotides are TGTGCCAGCAGCTTAGATGGGTACAGCCCCTATGGCTACACCTTC.

This clone was counted a few times. The gene calls are TRBV2 and TRBJ1-1; D unresolved. Trimming removed 7 bases at V and 7 bases at J, with 16 bases between. In germline, CDR1 is SNHLY, CDR2 FYNNEI. This CDR3 contains 13 residues. CDR3 nucleotides: TGTGCCAGCACCTTAAAAATGCGGATTGAAGCTTTCTTT. Residues: CASTLKMRIEAFF.

The chain recombines TRBV11-2 with TRBJ2-2, with 9 bases that match TRBD2. V trimming: 1 base; J trimming: 4 bases; junction bases outside the gene matches: 1. This CDR3 comprises 15 residues. CDR1 is SGHAT and CDR2 is FQNNGV in the germline V gene. This chain's CDR3 is CASSLVTSGTGELFF. The CDR3 DNA follows: TGTGCCAGCAGCTTAGTGACTAGCGGCACCGGGGAGCTGTTTTTT.

This rearrangement joins TRBV10-1 to TRBJ1-2, with 11 positions matching TRBD1. Germline V lookup: CDR1 WNHNN, CDR2 SYGVQD (reference sequence). Germline trimming cut 2 bases from V and 3 bases from J; bases unmatched to any gene: 5. This CDR3 has 16 amino acids. The CDR3 DNA follows: TGCGCCAGCAGTGAGGGTCCGGGACAGGGGGACTATGGCTACACCTTC. It specifies CASSEGPGQGDYGYTF.

The V and J genes are TRBV5-6 and TRBJ2-5, with 10 nucleotides matching TRBD2. Per germline, CDR1 SGHDT and CDR2 YYEEEE. The CDR3 runs to 17 residues. V gave up 1 base and J gave up 5 bases; unmatched junction bases: 11. Here the CDR3 reads CASSLTPSGRRGETQYF. The CDR3 DNA is TGTGCCAGCAGCTTGACGCCTAGCGGGAGACGCGGGGAGACCCAGTACTTC.

The rearrangement links TRBV7-2 to TRBJ2-7; D unclear. This CDR3 spans 13 amino acids. From germline, CDR1 is SGHTA and CDR2 FQGNSA. V shed 1 base and J shed 7 bases, with 11 bases lying between them. CDR3 in amino acids: CASSLGVSVEQYF. CDR3 DNA sequence: TGTGCCAGCAGCTTAGGTGTGTCAGTTGAGCAGTACTTC.

The chain couples TRBV28 to TRBJ2-3; 8 nucleotides agree with TRBD2. This CDR3 is built from 14 residues. V shed 6 bases and J 4 bases; nucleotides not matched to a gene: 6. CDR1 MDHEN and CDR2 SYDVKM come from the germline V gene. The CDR3 nucleotides read TGTGCCAGCAGGCCGGGGGGGTTGTCAGATACGCAGTATTTT. Translation gives CASRPGGLSDTQYF.

The V and J genes are TRBV29-1 and TRBJ2-1, with D maybe TRBD1 (5 bases). The germline V gene encodes CDR1 SQVTM and CDR2 ANQGSEA. CDR3 length: 14 amino acids. V was trimmed by 4 bases and J by 10 bases, leaving 20 bases between them. In DNA form, the CDR3 reads TGCAGCGTTGGCGAAGCGCATGGGGCTGCGGAGCAGTTCTTC. Protein: CSVGEAHGAAEQFF.

This clone has a single count. The chain joins TRBV18 to TRBJ1-5, with D perhaps TRBD1 (6 bases). This CDR3 spans 17 amino acids. Germline V CDR1 and CDR2: KGHSH, LQKENI. Trimming stripped 3 bases from V and 1 base from J, with 16 bases between. CDR3 coding DNA: TGTGCCAGCTCACCTCAAGATATCAGGGGAAGCAATCAGCCCCAGCATTTT. Residues: CASSPQDIRGSNQPQHF.

The chain couples TRBV7-6 to TRBJ1-1; D remains unclear. The CDR3 extends over 13 amino acids. V lost 5 bases and J 1 base, leaving 8 bases between the germline ends. Germline V lookup: CDR1 SGHVS, CDR2 FNYEAQ. This CDR3 is CASSPRGNTEAFF. In DNA, the CDR3 is TGTGCCAGCAGCCCGCGTGGGAACACTGAAGCTTTCTTT.

This clone has only one observation. V usage is TRBV4-2 and J usage is TRBJ1-4; perhaps TRBD1 as D (5 bases). The CDR3 is 15 residues long. V gave up 0 bases and J gave up 2 bases, with 7 bases separating them. Germline CDR1 reads LGHNA; CDR2 reads YNFKEQ. Here the CDR3 DNA reads TGTGCCAGCAGCCAAGATGGGGGGACTAATGAAAAACTGTTTTTT. Its translation is CASSQDGGTNEKLFF.

The rearrangement joins TRBV4-2 to TRBJ1-2, with D possibly TRBD1 on 6 matching bases. The V gene lost 0 bases and the J gene lost 4 bases, with 15 bases spanning the gap. The germline CDR1 and CDR2 sequences are LGHNA and YNFKEQ. The length of the CDR3 is 16 residues. The CDR3 DNA reads as TGTGCCAGCAGCCAAGACCTTACGGGACAAAGCTATGGCTACACCTTC. This codes for CASSQDLTGQSYGYTF.

The CDR3 region has the DNA TGTGCCAGCAGCGCGGGACTAGCGGGAGGGACCACTAGCACAGATACGCAGTATTTT. This gives the protein CASSAGLAGGTTSTDTQYF. V and J are TRBV7-2 and TRBJ2-3; 16 bases fit TRBD2. CDR3 size: 19 residues. CDR1 is SGHTA and CDR2 is FQGNSA in the germline V gene. V shed 5 bases and J 0 bases; nucleotides not matched to a gene: 8.

The chain recombines TRBV18 with TRBJ1-1; D not certain. The germline V gene has CDR1 KGHSH and CDR2 LQKENI. The length of the CDR3 is 14 residues. Trimming took 3 bases from V and 1 from J, leaving 9 bases between them. The CDR3 sequence: CASSPLGGNTEAFF. For the CDR3, the DNA is TGTGCCAGCTCACCGCTAGGTGGGAACACTGAAGCTTTCTTT.

On this clone itself: The junction departs from the called germline gene at one end, perhaps through a read error. The V and J genes are TRBV6-1 and TRBJ1-5, with D possibly TRBD1 on 6 matching bases. Germline CDR1 reads MNHNS; CDR2 reads SASEGT. The CDR3 loop spans 17 amino acids. The chain's CDR3 is CASTEGGGWVSNQPQHF. In nucleotides, the CDR3 is TGTGCCAGCACTGAAGGGGGGGGTTGGGTGAGCAATCAGCCCCAGCATTTT.